A selection of T cell receptor beta chains follows, all from one sample in a study of shared clonotypes between healthy human individuals. Profiled with immunoSEQ multiplex PCR; TCRdb holds only in-frame clones, not every one. The sample shows about 2 million clones, about 95% of them seen only once. Sequenced material: naive CD8+ T cells sorted from blood. These receptors were collected from a young man in good health. Both conserved end residues are trimmed from each CDR3.

J gene	V gene	CDR3 length	CDR3 protein
TRBJ2-7	TRBV13	14	ASSSEPGQGAYEQY
TRBJ2-7	TRBV7-6	10	ASSLGGSEQY
TRBJ2-5	TRBV11-2	13	ASSLDPALAETQY
TRBJ2-3	TRBV7-9	12	ASSLVGGTDTQY
TRBJ2-6	TRBV9	9	ASSGANVLT
TRBJ2-1	TRBV7-6	14	ASSLILAGEYNEQF
TRBJ2-7	TRBV27	14	ASSPASLAGDYEQY
TRBJ2-3	TRBV10-3	11	AISGSFGDTQY
TRBJ2-7	TRBV29-1	11	SVETGTSYEQY
TRBJ1-2	TRBV30	10	AWSPQDYGYT
TRBJ2-7	TRBV6-1	10	ASGLAGYEQY
TRBJ1-1	TRBV11-2	11	ASSFGQGTEAF
TRBJ2-7	TRBV27	11	ASSLSVNYEQY
TRBJ1-4	TRBV25-1	12	ASSEDGTWEKLF
TRBJ2-1	TRBV5-1	12	ASSSTGGIHEQF
TRBJ1-1	TRBV7-9	12	ATWGLGSDTEAF
TRBJ2-1	TRBV12-5	15	ASGLADTGTSGGILF
TRBJ2-7	TRBV28	13	ASSPFPDGSYEQY
TRBJ2-3	TRBV7-2	12	ASSLEAPRGTQY
TRBJ2-1	TRBV19	11	ATWDRAYNEQF
TRBJ2-5	TRBV6-8	11	ASSYWLLETQY
TRBJ2-7	TRBV7-9	10	ASSFGGGEQY
TRBJ1-6	TRBV7-2	12	ATTVGQGYLPLH
TRBJ1-5	TRBV2	13	ASRPDRGGNQPQH
TRBJ2-3	TRBV27	17	ASSPSVLVKSPYTDTQY
TRBJ2-7	TRBV5-4	11	ASSWGQGYEQY
TRBJ2-3	TRBV2	13	ASNPWDRATDTQY
TRBJ2-2	TRBV19	11	ATREDPTGELF
TRBJ2-5	TRBV12-5	13	ASVLAGGPLETQY
TRBJ2-1	TRBV11-2	12	ASSLGSLNNEQF
TRBJ2-1	TRBV7-9	13	ASSSLGLVGNEQF
TRBJ2-7	TRBV5-7	12	ASSSTGGSYEQY
TRBJ2-7	TRBV10-1	13	ASSEGAGGFHEQY
TRBJ1-2	TRBV27	12	ASSLNPTGKGYT
TRBJ2-7	TRBV28	13	ASSLLGTSGYEQY
TRBJ1-5	TRBV9	12	ASSATPVNQPQH
TRBJ2-7	TRBV6-1	13	ASNPFSISSYEQY
TRBJ2-7	TRBV5-5	11	ASSSRDSYEQY
TRBJ1-1	TRBV4-3	15	ASSLAGTGANNTEAF
TRBJ2-5	TRBV6-1	11	ASCLWGQETQY
TRBJ2-7	TRBV5-4	11	ASSGQGRYEQY
TRBJ2-5	TRBV28	10	ATTGGVETQY
TRBJ2-7	TRBV5-5	11	ASSDLNTYEQY
TRBJ2-2	TRBV30	12	AWSVRGGAGELF